One sample yielded the 30 T cell receptor beta chains listed below, sequenced in a study of immune evolution from preneoplasia to lung adenocarcinoma. Profiling relied on immunoSEQ multiplex PCR, and the TCRdb table lists in-frame clones only, not all of them. Counted here are 5,500 to 6,500 clones, about 80% occurring once; the ten biggest clones make up under 6.5%. The sample consisted of FFPE minimally invasive lung adenocarcinoma tissue. These receptors all come from a person aged 50 or older with lung adenocarcinoma.

The chain links TRBV4-2 to TRBJ1-4; D not certain. The CDR3 is 15 residues long. In germline, CDR1 is LGHNA, CDR2 YNFKEQ. V was clipped by 2 bases and J by 0 bases, with 7 bases between them. This CDR3 is CASSQQGATNEKLFF. For the CDR3, the DNA is TGTGCCAGCAGCCAACAAGGTGCAACTAATGAAAAACTGTTTTTT.

The rearrangement links TRBV30 to TRBJ1-5; no clear D gene. The V and J ends lost 1 base and 3 bases respectively, with 16 bases between them. Germline CDR1 GTSNPN, CDR2 SVGIG (reference sequence). CDR3 length: 16 residues. The CDR3: CAWSAPGRWNNQPQHF. The DNA for the CDR3 is TGTGCCTGGAGTGCCCCCGGGCGGTGGAACAATCAGCCCCAGCATTTT. The full variable domain, in which reference TRBV30 and TRBJ1-5 provide the parts outside the CDR3, is SQTIHQWPATLVQPVGSPLSLECTVEGTSNPNLYWYRQAAGRGLQLLFYSVGIGQISSEVPQNLSASRPQDRQFILSSKKLLLSDSGFYLCAWSAPGRWNNQPQHFGDGTRLSIL.

This sequence joins TRBV20-1 and TRBJ1-1; D gene unclear. V was trimmed by 5 bases and J by 5 bases, leaving 9 bases between them. Germline CDR1 is DFQATT and CDR2 is SNEGSKA (reference sequence). There are 11 residues in the CDR3. CDR3 in DNA: TGCAGTGCTGGGAGACCGACTGAAGCTTTCTTT. This sequence encodes CSAGRPTEAFF.

The J gene is TRBJ2-5, the V gene TRBV7-9; D unclear. With the DNA end fitting TRBJ2-7 better, the J assignment may be wrong. The CDR3 is made up of 14 amino acids. CDR1 is SEHNR, CDR2 FQNEAQ, per germline (reference sequence). The CDR3: CASSGWIDPYEQYF. In DNA form, the CDR3 reads TGTGCCAGCAGCGGATGGATAGATCCATACGAGCAGTACTTC.

V and J are TRBV5-6 and TRBJ2-7, with 12 bases lining up with TRBD2. Germline CDR1 SGHDT, CDR2 YYEEEE. This CDR3 region has 18 residues. After removal of 4 bases from V and 5 bases from J, the junction contained 16 bases not matched to a gene. The CDR3 nucleotides read TGTGCCAGCAGCCCGAGGCTAGCGGGAGGGCCCAAGGGAGACGAGCAGTACTTC. This codes for CASSPRLAGGPKGDEQYF.

This clone has just one count. This chain connects TRBV7-2 to TRBJ2-6, with D hard to call. Germline V gene lookup returns CDR1 SGHTA and CDR2 FQGNSA. Trimming pared 4 bases from V and 0 bases from J, leaving 1 base between. The CDR3 covers 13 residues. Here the CDR3 reads CASSSSGANVLTF. The CDR3 DNA reads as TGTGCCAGCAGCTCCTCTGGGGCCAACGTCCTGACTTTC.

This chain connects TRBV6-5 to TRBJ1-2; TRBD1 matches 9 bases. The ends lost 2 bases at V and 6 bases at J; junction bases unmatched: 10. The germline gives CDR1 MNHEY, CDR2 SVGAGI. The CDR3 sequence is 16 residues long. The CDR3 DNA follows: TGTGCCAGCAGTTACATCCCCGGGACAGGGTGGGATGGCTACACCTTC. Amino acid sequence: CASSYIPGTGWDGYTF.

V gene TRBV25-1 combines with J gene TRBJ2-1, with 7 bases identical to TRBD2. V lost 3 bases, J lost 8 bases, and 13 bases stayed unmatched. This CDR3 has 16 residues. The germline V gene encodes CDR1 MGHDK and CDR2 SYGVNS. CDR3 in DNA: TGTGCCAGCAGTGATCGAATGAGGGAGGGCAGCTATGAGCAGTTCTTC. Translated: CASSDRMREGSYEQFF.

The CDR3 reads CASSIGDRIPLPGELFF. The CDR3 DNA follows: TGTGCCAGTAGTATCGGGGACAGAATCCCCCTCCCCGGGGAGCTGTTTTTT. V is TRBV19 and J is TRBJ2-2; the match to TRBD1 covers 7 bases. The CDR3 sequence is 17 residues long. Germline V CDR1 and CDR2: LNHDA, SQIVND (reference sequence). J lost 6 bases, V lost 3 bases, and 13 bases had no gene match.

The chain combines TRBV25-1 with TRBJ2-6; no clear D. The CDR3 consists of 15 residues. Germline V gives CDR1 MGHDK, CDR2 SYGVNS. The germline V and J ends were trimmed by 3 bases and 0 bases, with 6 bases remaining between them. The CDR3 region is CASSEVTSGANVLTF. DNA for the CDR3: TGTGCCAGCAGTGAGGTGACCTCTGGGGCCAACGTCCTGACTTTC.

The V and J genes are TRBV5-5 and TRBJ2-1, with D possibly being TRBD1 or TRBD2 (5 bases each). The germline V and J ends were trimmed by 0 bases and 7 bases, with 14 bases remaining between them. The CDR3 is 15 amino acids. Looked up from germline, CDR1 is SGHKS and CDR2 is YYEKEE (reference sequence). The CDR3 nucleotides are TGTGCCAGCAGCTTGGGGCAGGGTAGGAGGAATGAGCAGTTCTTC. This codes for CASSLGQGRRNEQFF.

This clone was seen a single time. The J gene is TRBJ2-1, the V gene TRBV7-2, with 12 bases that match TRBD2. The CDR3 extends over 15 amino acids. V dropped 2 bases and J dropped 10; count of bases not matched to a gene: 6. CDR1 and CDR2 (germline): SGHTA, FQGNSA. The CDR3 region has the DNA TGTGCCAGCAGCTTACCGGGACTAGCGGGTAAAGAGCAGTTCTTC. Protein sequence: CASSLPGLAGKEQFF.

This clone was seen a few times. This sequence joins TRBV11-2 and TRBJ1-4; 8 nucleotides agree with TRBD1. V trimming: 8 bases; J trimming: 0 bases; junction bases outside the gene matches: 17. The V gene's germline CDR1 is SGHAT and CDR2 FQNNGV. The CDR3 runs to 19 residues. The CDR3 region is CASSAREPRQGTTNEKLFF. The CDR3 DNA is TGTGCCAGCTCTGCCCGAGAGCCCAGACAGGGGACAACTAATGAAAAACTGTTTTTT.

The rearrangement links TRBV6-5 to TRBJ1-1, with a tentative D call TRBD1 (6 bases). Per germline, CDR1 MNHEY and CDR2 SVGAGI. V was clipped by 8 bases and J by 2 bases, with 12 bases between them. CDR3 length equals 13 residues. The CDR3: CASRRGLNTEAFF. In DNA, the CDR3 is TGTGCCAGCCGCAGGGGTCTTAACACTGAAGCTTTCTTT.

This clone was observed a few times. CDR3 sequence reads: CASSLLAGGQWDTQYF. As DNA, the CDR3 is TGTGCCAGCAGCTTGCTAGCGGGGGGGCAATGGGATACGCAGTATTTT. The V and J genes are TRBV5-6 and TRBJ2-3; 12 bases agree with TRBD2. The CDR3 spans 16 residues. V dropped 1 base and J dropped 6; count of bases not matched to a gene: 6. CDR1 and CDR2 (germline): SGHDT, YYEEEE.

In its sample, this clone was seen a few times. The rearrangement joins TRBV7-2 to TRBJ2-7; D may be TRBD1 (6 bases). This CDR3 is built from 14 residues. Trimming took 5 bases from V and 2 from J, leaving 13 bases between them. CDR1 SGHTA and CDR2 FQGNSA come from the germline V gene. The CDR3, as DNA: TGTGCCAGCAGCCTCCGGGACACAGCCTACGAGCAGTACTTC. It is translated as CASSLRDTAYEQYF.

With respect to this clone: The junction differs from germline at one of its ends, possibly a read error. The genes are TRBV23-1 and TRBJ2-7; D not certain. TRBV23-1 is sorted into the ORF group, with uncertain function. The CDR3 runs to 17 residues. CDR3 nucleotides: TGCGCCAGCATTCAATCATTGGGTTTGGGGATGGCCTACGAGCAGTACTTC. Translating it yields CASIQSLGLGMAYEQYF.

This clone was detected only a few times. The V gene is TRBV6-4, the J gene TRBJ1-5, with 7 bases identical to TRBD1. The V gene end was trimmed by 6 bases and the J gene end by 5 bases; junction bases not matched to a gene: 7. CDR3 size: 14 residues. Germline lookup yields CDR1 MRHNA and CDR2 SNTAGT. CDR3 nucleotides: TGTGCCAGCAGCACAGACAGGGACGATCAGCCCCAGCATTTT. Residues: CASSTDRDDQPQHF.

The V call is TRBV5-6, the J call TRBJ1-6; D unclear. Germline CDR1 SGHDT, CDR2 YYEEEE. The CDR3 loop spans 13 amino acids. V dropped 2 bases and J dropped 7 bases, with 7 bases sitting between them. CDR3 region: CASSFSLNSPLHF. CDR3 nucleotides: TGTGCCAGCAGCTTCTCATTGAATTCACCCCTCCACTTT.

This chain joins TRBV11-2 and TRBJ1-1; D remains unclear. CDR3 size: 13 residues. Germline V gene lookup returns CDR1 SGHAT and CDR2 FQNNGV. Trimming removed 3 bases at V and 2 bases at J, with 7 bases between. CDR3 amino acids: CASSLNENTEAFF. In nucleotides, the CDR3 is TGTGCCAGCAGCTTGAATGAAAACACTGAAGCTTTCTTT.

CDR3 protein: CASSYGDTSEQYF. The DNA of the CDR3 is TGTGCCAGCAGTTACGGCGATACAAGCGAGCAGTACTTC. This chain joins TRBV28 and TRBJ2-7, with D unclear. The CDR3 consists of 13 residues. V lost 4 bases, J lost 6 bases, and 13 bases lay in between. In germline, CDR1 is MDHEN, CDR2 SYDVKM.

The chain has TRBV2 and TRBJ2-5, with D maybe TRBD1 (6 bases). The CDR3 extends over 13 amino acids. Trimming took 6 bases from V and 4 from J, leaving 12 bases between them. Germline assignment: CDR1 SNHLY and CDR2 FYNNEI. The CDR3 loop is CASSLGQIETQYF. CDR3 DNA sequence: TGTGCCAGCAGCCTAGGACAGATAGAGACCCAGTACTTC.

The genes are TRBV4-2 and TRBJ2-7; no definite D call. Trimming removed 3 bases at V and 0 bases at J, with 18 bases between. Germline V gene sequence: CDR1 LGHNA, CDR2 YNFKEQ. The CDR3 contains 17 residues. CDR3 nucleotide sequence: TGTGCCAGCAGCCAGCTGTGGGCCCAGTTTTCCTCCTACGAGCAGTACTTC. Translating it yields CASSQLWAQFSSYEQYF.

The V and J genes are TRBV6-6 and TRBJ1-2; D remains unclear. The V gene lost 5 bases and the J gene lost 8 bases, with 15 bases spanning the gap. Germline lookup yields CDR1 MNHNY and CDR2 SVGAGI (reference sequence). The CDR3 is 13 residues long. As DNA, the CDR3 is TGTGCCAGCAGTACGGGCGCTGGGGAGGGCTACACCTTC. Amino acid sequence: CASSTGAGEGYTF.

This chain connects TRBV6-5 to TRBJ2-7; unclear D gene. V was trimmed by 2 bases and J by 1 base, leaving 9 bases between them. This CDR3 has 14 amino acids. Germline lookup yields CDR1 MNHEY and CDR2 SVGAGI. DNA of the CDR3: TGTGCCAGCAGTTACGCCAGTAGTTCCTACGAGCAGTACTTC. It yields the protein CASSYASSSYEQYF.

This clone showed up just once. The chain employs TRBV5-1 and TRBJ1-2; perhaps TRBD1 as D (6 bases). Germline CDR1 SGHRS, CDR2 YFSETQ. The V gene lost 4 bases and the J gene lost 7 bases, with 14 bases spanning the gap. The CDR3 is 13 amino acids. CDR3 DNA sequence: TGCGCCAGCAGCCCGGGGGCGGATGGTGGCTACACCTTC. Its translation: CASSPGADGGYTF. The full variable domain, its missing parts supplied by reference TRBV5-1 and TRBJ1-2, is KAGVTQTPRYLIKTRGQQVTLSCSPISGHRSVSWYQQTPGQGLQFLFEYFSETQRNKGNFPGRFSGRQFSNSRSEMNVSTLELGDSALYLCASSPGADGGYTFGSGTRLTVV.

The J gene is TRBJ2-3, the V gene TRBV5-4; 7 nucleotides agree with TRBD1. The CDR3 extends over 14 amino acids. The V and J ends lost 3 bases and 2 bases, in that order; junction bases with no gene match: 3. The germline V gene encodes CDR1 SGHNT and CDR2 YYREEE (reference sequence). CDR3: CASSSGQNTDTQYF. The DNA of the CDR3 is TGTGCCAGCAGCTCGGGACAGAACACAGATACGCAGTATTTT.

In its sample, this clone was seen a few times. The chain uses TRBV27 and TRBJ2-2; D gene ambiguous. The CDR3 contains 14 residues. V lost 0 bases and J lost 3, with 5 bases in between. Germline CDR1 is MNHEY and CDR2 is SMNVEV (reference sequence). CDR3 protein: CASSLSSYTGELFF. The DNA for the CDR3 is TGTGCCAGCAGTTTATCTTCGTACACCGGGGAGCTGTTTTTT.

The CDR3 here is CASRTGVLIENTIYF. The DNA of the CDR3 is TGTGCCAGCCGAACAGGGGTCTTAATAGAAAACACCATATATTTT. The chain carries TRBV2 and TRBJ1-3; 7 nucleotides align to TRBD1. Germline V gene data show CDR1 as SNHLY and CDR2 as FYNNEI. This CDR3 is built from 15 residues. The J segment lost 6 bases and the V segment lost 8 bases, leaving 13 bases of the junction unmatched. The variable domain in full, with the rest retrieved from reference TRBV2 and TRBJ1-3, is EPEVTQTPSHQVTQMGQEVILRCVPISNHLYFYWYRQILGQKVEFLVSFYNNEISEKSEIFDDQFSVERPDGSNFTLKIRSTKLEDSAMYFCASRTGVLIENTIYFGEGSWLTVV.

The chain recombines TRBV5-1 with TRBJ2-7, with D possibly TRBD2 on 6 matching bases. The CDR3 sequence is 15 residues long. Germline assignment: CDR1 SGHRS and CDR2 YFSETQ. Trimming took 1 base from V and 4 from J, leaving 15 bases between them. The CDR3, as DNA: TGCGCCAGCAGCTTGTCTAGCGCGGCGCTTTACGAGCAGTACTTC. Amino acids: CASSLSSAALYEQYF. The whole variable domain, filled in from reference TRBV5-1 and TRBJ2-7, reads KAGVTQTPRYLIKTRGQQVTLSCSPISGHRSVSWYQQTPGQGLQFLFEYFSETQRNKGNFPGRFSGRQFSNSRSEMNVSTLELGDSALYLCASSLSSAALYEQYFGPGTRLTVT.